This T cell receptor beta chain was recorded in a study of CD8 T cells in Susac syndrome. An amount of RNA that ranged from about 0.45 to 1 ug was reverse transcribed with random hexamers. MiXCR, applied by TCRdb to the immunoSEQ multiplex PCR reads, yields one record per CDR3 protein. The data show some 180,000 distinct CDR3 sequences, about 91% seen once. The length of the CDR3 is 14 residues. The germline V gene encodes CDR1 MNHEY and CDR2 SVGAGI. After removal of 8 bases from V and 7 bases from J, the junction contained 4 bases not matched to a gene. V is TRBV6-5 and J is TRBJ2-1; 14 bases are shared with TRBD2. Source material: CD4+ T cells from PBMCs. The TCR originated in a human donor with Susac syndrome. The CDR3 region has the DNA TGTGCCAGCGGCGGGACTAGCGGGGGTAATGAGCAGTTCTTC. Amino acid sequence: CASGGTSGGNEQFF.